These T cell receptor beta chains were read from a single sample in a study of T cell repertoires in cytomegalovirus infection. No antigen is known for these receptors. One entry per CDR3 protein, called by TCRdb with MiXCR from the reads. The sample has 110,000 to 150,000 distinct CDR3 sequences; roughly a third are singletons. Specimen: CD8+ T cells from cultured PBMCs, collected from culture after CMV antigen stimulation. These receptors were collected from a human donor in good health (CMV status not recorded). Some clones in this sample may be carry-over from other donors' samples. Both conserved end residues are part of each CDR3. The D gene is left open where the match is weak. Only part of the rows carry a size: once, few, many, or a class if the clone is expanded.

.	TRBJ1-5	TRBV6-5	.	TGTGCCAGCAGCCAGGGTCCGGGGAATCAGCCCCAGCATTTT	CASSQGPGNQPQHF
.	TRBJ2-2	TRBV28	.	TGTGCCACCCTTTGGGGGGCCGGGGAGCTGTTTTTT	CATLWGAGELFF
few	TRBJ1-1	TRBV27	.	TGTGCCAGCAGTTTGGGCAGGCAAACTGAAGCTTTCTTT	CASSLGRQTEAFF
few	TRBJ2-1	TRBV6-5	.	TGTGCCAGCAGTTACGCGGGTGCTGCTGGCAATGAGCAGTTCTTC	CASSYAGAAGNEQFF
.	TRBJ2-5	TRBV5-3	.	TGTGCCAGCAGCTTGTGGGCAGGGGAAGAGACCCAGTACTTC	CASSLWAGEETQYF
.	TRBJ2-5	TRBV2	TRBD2	TGTGCCAGTGTCAAAGGGACTAGCGCCAACCAAGAGACCCAGTACTTC	CASVKGTSANQETQYF
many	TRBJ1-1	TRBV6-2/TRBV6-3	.	TGTGCCAGCAGTTCTACCGGGGGCAACACTGAAGCTTTCTTT	CASSSTGGNTEAFF
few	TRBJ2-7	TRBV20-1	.	TGCAGTGCTAGAGTCCCGGACTCCGGGCGTTACGAGCAGTACTTC	CSARVPDSGRYEQYF
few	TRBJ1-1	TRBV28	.	TGTGCCAGCAGTCTATGGAGGAACACTGAAGCTTTCTTT	CASSLWRNTEAFF
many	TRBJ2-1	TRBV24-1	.	TGTGCCACCAGTGATTTGCAAACGGGGAATGAGCAGTTCTTC	CATSDLQTGNEQFF
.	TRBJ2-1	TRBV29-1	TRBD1	TGCAGCGTTGAACAGGGGGCAAATGAGCAGTTCTTC	CSVEQGANEQFF
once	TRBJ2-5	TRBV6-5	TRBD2	TGTGCCAGCAGCCCAGCGGGGCTGGAGACCCAGTACTTC	CASSPAGLETQYF
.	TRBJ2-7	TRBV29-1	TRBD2	TGCAGCGTCGAGCGGGGGGCCTACGAGCAGTACTTC	CSVERGAYEQYF
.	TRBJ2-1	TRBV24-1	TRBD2	TGTGCCACCAGTGATGTACCCGGGACTAGCGGTTACAATGAGCAGTTCTTC	CATSDVPGTSGYNEQFF
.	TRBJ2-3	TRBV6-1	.	TGTGCCAACCAATGGGATACGCAGTATTTT	CANQWDTQYF
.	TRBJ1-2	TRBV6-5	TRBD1	TGTGCCAGCAGTTACTCACCCGGACAGGGGCATGGCTACACCTTC	CASSYSPGQGHGYTF